The 26 T cell receptor beta chains reported below all come from one sample, sequenced in a study of T cell responses to AZD1222 COVID-19 vaccine. Sequenced by immunoSEQ multiplex PCR; TCRdb stores in-frame clones only, minus some. The profile shows roughly 100,000 clones, roughly 88% of them singletons. Sequenced here: peripheral blood, sampled on day 0 of AZD1222 vaccination. The receptors here all came from an adult in good health.

J is TRBJ2-1 and V is TRBV7-8; D is undetermined. Trimming removed 5 bases at V and 10 bases at J, with 15 bases between. The germline CDR1 and CDR2 sequences are SGHVS and FQNEAQ. The CDR3 loop spans 13 amino acids. The CDR3 loop reads CASSLGRLGEQFF. The DNA for the CDR3 is TGTGCCAGCAGCCTCGGGCGGCTAGGAGAGCAGTTCTTC.

This chain uses TRBV18 with TRBJ1-2; tentatively, D is TRBD1 (5 bases). The CDR3 contains 14 residues. CDR1 and CDR2 from the germline V gene are KGHSH and LQKENI. The V gene lost 2 bases and the J gene lost 5 bases, with 12 bases spanning the gap. This chain's CDR3 is CASSPSRDNYGYTF. CDR3 coding DNA: TGTGCCAGCTCACCATCCAGGGATAATTATGGCTACACCTTC.

V usage is TRBV7-2 and J usage is TRBJ2-1; D may be TRBD2 (5 bases). The germline gives CDR1 SGHTA, CDR2 FQGNSA. The V end lost 2 bases, the J end lost 9 bases, and 11 bases lay between the germline ends. The length of the CDR3 is 13 residues. This chain's CDR3 is CASSLRRAGEQFF. The CDR3 coding sequence is TGTGCCAGCAGCTTACGGCGGGCGGGTGAGCAGTTCTTC.

The chain uses TRBV5-1 and TRBJ2-1; 12 bases agree with TRBD2. CDR3 length: 15 residues. Trimming cost V 3 bases and J 9 bases; bases outside gene matches: 7. Per germline, CDR1 SGHRS and CDR2 YFSETQ. The CDR3, as DNA: TGCGCCAGCAGCTCCCTACCGGGACTAGCGGGTGAGCAGTTCTTC. Protein: CASSSLPGLAGEQFF.

The chain carries TRBV7-2 and TRBJ2-2; tentative D call: TRBD2 (5 bases). The CDR3 contains 15 residues. CDR1 and CDR2 from the germline V gene are SGHTA and FQGNSA. Trimming removed 2 bases from V and 1 base from J, with 8 bases in between. CDR3 DNA: TGTGCCAGCAGCTTACCCCGGGGGAACACCGGGGAGCTGTTTTTT. Its translation: CASSLPRGNTGELFF.

The V gene is TRBV18, the J gene TRBJ2-5, with D possibly TRBD1 on 6 matching bases. The CDR3 is 13 amino acids. V shed 3 bases and J shed 7 bases, with 12 bases lying between them. Germline CDR1 and CDR2: KGHSH and LQKENI. CDR3 protein: CASSPTGRRTQYF. The CDR3 DNA follows: TGTGCCAGCTCACCTACAGGGCGTCGGACCCAGTACTTC. The full variable domain, with the rest looked up from reference TRBV18 and TRBJ2-5, is NAGVMQNPRHLVRRRGQEARLRCSPMKGHSHVYWYRQLPEEGLKFMVYLQKENIIDESGMPKERFSAEFPKEGPSILRIQQVVRGDSAAYFCASSPTGRRTQYFGPGTRLLVL.

This clone was seen a few times. J is TRBJ1-1 and V is TRBV25-1; D remains ambiguous. CDR1 and CDR2 (germline): MGHDK, SYGVNS. The CDR3 consists of 15 residues. Trimming removed 1 base from V and 1 base from J, with 10 bases in between. CDR3 in amino acids: CASSEWGQSNTEAFF. In nucleotides, the CDR3 is TGTGCCAGCAGTGAATGGGGTCAGTCGAACACTGAAGCTTTCTTT.

The chain is built from TRBV29-1 and TRBJ1-1; D is unclear. Germline V gives CDR1 SQVTM, CDR2 ANQGSEA. The length of the CDR3 is 10 residues. Trimming took off 7 bases at V and 5 bases at J, with 8 bases between the two ends. CDR3 region: CSAWETEAFF. The CDR3 region has the DNA TGCAGCGCTTGGGAGACTGAAGCTTTCTTT.

This chain connects TRBV5-5 to TRBJ1-1; perhaps TRBD1 as D (5 bases). The CDR3 loop spans 15 amino acids. Germline lookup yields CDR1 SGHKS and CDR2 YYEKEE (reference sequence). With 2 bases removed from V and 4 bases from J, the gap between germline ends came to 15 bases. CDR3 amino acids: CASSFMTGAGTEAFF. The CDR3, as DNA: TGTGCCAGCAGCTTTATGACTGGGGCGGGCACTGAAGCTTTCTTT. Based on the CDR3 plus reference TRBV5-5 and TRBJ1-1, the full variable domain is DAGVTQSPTHLIKTRGQQVTLRCSPISGHKSVSWYQQVLGQGPQFIFQYYEKEERGRGNFPDRFSARQFPNYSSELNVNALLLGDSALYLCASSFMTGAGTEAFFGQGTRLTVV.

V gene TRBV9 combines with J gene TRBJ1-6; 9 bases line up with TRBD1. CDR3 length: 15 amino acids. CDR1 is SGDLS, CDR2 YYNGEE, per germline. V shed 2 bases, J shed 7 bases, and the junction held 4 bases outside the gene matches. The CDR3 sequence: CASSVQGQGNSPLHF. The CDR3, as DNA: TGTGCCAGCAGCGTCCAAGGACAGGGGAATTCACCCCTCCACTTT.

This chain connects TRBV25-1 to TRBJ1-1, with 7 bases lining up with TRBD1. Germline V gives CDR1 MGHDK, CDR2 SYGVNS. With V trimmed by 3 bases and J by 6 bases, 10 bases remained unmatched. This CDR3 has 15 residues. DNA for the CDR3: TGTGCCAGCAGTGAGAGACAGGGTTGGAAGGCTGAAGCTTTCTTT. It is translated as CASSERQGWKAEAFF.

In DNA, the CDR3 is TGTGCCAGCAGCTTGTCCGGGACGTTCAATGGCTACACCTTC. Translating gives CASSLSGTFNGYTF. The chain recombines TRBV9 with TRBJ1-2; perhaps TRBD1 as D (5 bases). Between the trimmed V and J ends, which lost 4 bases and 6 bases, there was a span of 16 bases. Looked up from germline, CDR1 is SGDLS and CDR2 is YYNGEE. The CDR3 extends over 14 amino acids.

CDR3 residues: CASSEGGDFRPYEQYF. The CDR3 DNA sequence: TGTGCCAGCAGCGAAGGGGGGGACTTTCGACCCTACGAGCAGTACTTC. The chain has TRBV9 and TRBJ2-7; D may be TRBD2 (7 bases). V lost 3 bases and J lost 2, with 18 bases in between. The CDR3 covers 16 residues. Germline V gives CDR1 SGDLS, CDR2 YYNGEE. Drawing the rest from reference TRBV9 and TRBJ2-7, the complete variable domain is DSGVTQTPKHLITATGQRVTLRCSPRSGDLSVYWYQQSLDQGLQFLIQYYNGEERAKGNILERFSAQQFPDLHSELNLSSLELGDSALYFCASSEGGDFRPYEQYFGPGTRLTVT.

The CDR3 loop reads CAWGTGNNQPQHF. The CDR3 bases are TGTGCCTGGGGAACAGGGAACAATCAGCCCCAGCATTTT. The chain carries TRBV30 and TRBJ1-5, with D possibly being TRBD1 (6 bases). CDR3 length: 13 residues. V was clipped by 5 bases and J by 3 bases, with 11 bases between them. Germline V gives CDR1 GTSNPN, CDR2 SVGIG (reference sequence). The full variable domain, rest sourced from reference TRBV30 and TRBJ1-5, is SQTIHQWPATLVQPVGSPLSLECTVEGTSNPNLYWYRQAAGRGLQLLFYSVGIGQISSEVPQNLSASRPQDRQFILSSKKLLLSDSGFYLCAWGTGNNQPQHFGDGTRLSIL.

The genes are TRBV6-5 and TRBJ1-2, with D hard to call. V lost 7 bases and J 6 bases, leaving 18 bases between the germline ends. The CDR3 totals 14 residues. Germline V gives CDR1 MNHEY, CDR2 SVGAGI. The CDR3 region has the DNA TGTGCCAGCACTCTCCCCCAGGCAGGTGATGGCTACACCTTC. Translating gives CASTLPQAGDGYTF.

This chain links TRBV13 with TRBJ2-3, with TRBD2 matching over 9 bases. The ends lost 5 bases at V and 3 bases at J; junction bases unmatched: 9. The CDR3 contains 16 residues. Per the germline V gene, CDR1 is PRHDT and CDR2 is FYEKMQ (reference sequence). CDR3 protein: CASSLAGTSHTDTQYF. The CDR3 bases are TGTGCCAGCAGCCTCGCCGGGACTAGCCATACAGATACGCAGTATTTT.

This clone has just one count. This chain uses TRBV5-1 with TRBJ2-4, with TRBD2 matching over 14 bases. This CDR3 spans 15 amino acids. Trimming took 0 bases from V and 12 from J; bases not matched to a gene: 5. CDR1 and CDR2 from the germline V gene are SGHRS and YFSETQ. The CDR3 region is CASSLGLAGGSTQYF. CDR3 nucleotides: TGCGCCAGCAGCTTGGGACTAGCGGGAGGGAGTACTCAGTACTTC. The variable domain in full, completed from reference TRBV5-1 and TRBJ2-4, reads KAGVTQTPRYLIKTRGQQVTLSCSPISGHRSVSWYQQTPGQGLQFLFEYFSETQRNKGNFPGRFSGRQFSNSRSEMNVSTLELGDSALYLCASSLGLAGGSTQYFGAGTRLSVL.

This sequence joins TRBV5-1 and TRBJ2-1; D possibly corresponds to TRBD2 (6 bases). There are 14 residues in the CDR3. Germline lookup yields CDR1 SGHRS and CDR2 YFSETQ. Trimming shortened V by 0 bases and J by 2 bases, and 6 bases separated the two germline ends. The CDR3: CASSLGLAYNEQFF. CDR3 DNA sequence: TGCGCCAGCAGCTTGGGACTAGCCTACAATGAGCAGTTCTTC.

The chain has TRBV19 and TRBJ2-4; TRBD1 matches at 9 bases. J lost 2 bases, V lost 4 bases, and 6 bases had no gene match. Germline V gene sequence: CDR1 LNHDA, CDR2 SQIVND (reference sequence). CDR3 length: 16 amino acids. CDR3 sequence: CASSSPGQGSKNIQYF. The CDR3 DNA is TGTGCCAGTAGTAGCCCCGGACAGGGGTCCAAAAACATTCAGTACTTC.

The V and J genes are TRBV12-5 and TRBJ2-2; 7 bases match TRBD2. Losses at the gene ends were 2 bases for V and 1 base for J; bases not matched to a gene: 10. This CDR3 spans 18 amino acids. CDR1 is LGHNT and CDR2 is FRNRAP in the germline V gene. This chain's CDR3 is CASGLSLGSGVNTGELFF. CDR3 coding DNA: TGTGCTAGTGGTTTGTCCCTTGGCAGCGGGGTGAACACCGGGGAGCTGTTTTTT.

The chain employs TRBV7-9 and TRBJ2-3; 7 positions match TRBD1. J gave up 0 bases and V 2 bases, and 5 bases lay outside the gene matches. The CDR3 has 16 amino acids. CDR1 is SEHNR and CDR2 is FQNEAQ in the germline V gene (reference sequence). This chain's CDR3 is CASSLNRDRSTDTQYF. CDR3 in DNA: TGTGCCAGCAGCTTAAATCGGGACAGAAGCACAGATACGCAGTATTTT.

The CDR3 region is CASSPNSGSRDTQYF. DNA for the CDR3: TGTGCCAGCTCACCTAATAGCGGGAGTAGGGATACGCAGTATTTT. The rearrangement joins TRBV18 to TRBJ2-3; 9 bases are shared with TRBD2. V was pared by 3 bases and J by 6 bases, with 7 bases of the junction left unmatched. Per the germline V gene, CDR1 is KGHSH and CDR2 is LQKENI. The CDR3 spans 15 residues.

CDR3 sequence reads: CSASPTSGRAGEFF. CDR3 nucleotide sequence: TGCAGTGCTAGTCCGACTAGCGGGAGGGCAGGGGAGTTCTTC. This rearrangement joins TRBV20-1 to TRBJ2-1, with 14 nucleotides matching TRBD2. The germline gives CDR1 DFQATT, CDR2 SNEGSKA (reference sequence). With V trimmed by 3 bases and J by 14 bases, 9 bases remained unmatched. The CDR3 length is 14 residues.

This chain joins TRBV9 and TRBJ1-6; D uncertain. Trimming pared 3 bases from V and 4 bases from J, leaving 11 bases between. The CDR3 totals 15 residues. Looked up from germline, CDR1 is SGDLS and CDR2 is YYNGEE. The chain's CDR3 is CASSGALTYNSPLHF. CDR3 sequence (DNA): TGTGCCAGCAGCGGGGCACTCACATATAATTCACCCCTCCACTTT.

This clone was picked up one time. Other nucleotide sequences from this sample produce the same CDR3. The chain is built from TRBV18 and TRBJ2-7; D not resolved. Per germline, CDR1 KGHSH and CDR2 LQKENI. The CDR3 covers 12 residues. Deletions cut 3 bases from V and 3 bases from J, with 6 bases between. CDR3 protein: CASSPSSYEQYF. CDR3 in DNA: TGTGCCAGCTCACCGAGTAGCTACGAGCAGTACTTC.

The rearrangement links TRBV5-1 to TRBJ2-1; D might be TRBD2 (5 bases). The CDR3 spans 16 residues. Germline V lookup: CDR1 SGHRS, CDR2 YFSETQ. V lost 2 bases to trimming and J lost 0 bases, with 12 bases between them. The CDR3 DNA sequence: TGCGCCAGCAGCTTCAGCCAGCGGAGCTCCTACAATGAGCAGTTCTTC. This sequence encodes CASSFSQRSSYNEQFF. Variable domain in full (rest from reference TRBV5-1 and TRBJ2-1): KAGVTQTPRYLIKTRGQQVTLSCSPISGHRSVSWYQQTPGQGLQFLFEYFSETQRNKGNFPGRFSGRQFSNSRSEMNVSTLELGDSALYLCASSFSQRSSYNEQFFGPGTRLTVL.